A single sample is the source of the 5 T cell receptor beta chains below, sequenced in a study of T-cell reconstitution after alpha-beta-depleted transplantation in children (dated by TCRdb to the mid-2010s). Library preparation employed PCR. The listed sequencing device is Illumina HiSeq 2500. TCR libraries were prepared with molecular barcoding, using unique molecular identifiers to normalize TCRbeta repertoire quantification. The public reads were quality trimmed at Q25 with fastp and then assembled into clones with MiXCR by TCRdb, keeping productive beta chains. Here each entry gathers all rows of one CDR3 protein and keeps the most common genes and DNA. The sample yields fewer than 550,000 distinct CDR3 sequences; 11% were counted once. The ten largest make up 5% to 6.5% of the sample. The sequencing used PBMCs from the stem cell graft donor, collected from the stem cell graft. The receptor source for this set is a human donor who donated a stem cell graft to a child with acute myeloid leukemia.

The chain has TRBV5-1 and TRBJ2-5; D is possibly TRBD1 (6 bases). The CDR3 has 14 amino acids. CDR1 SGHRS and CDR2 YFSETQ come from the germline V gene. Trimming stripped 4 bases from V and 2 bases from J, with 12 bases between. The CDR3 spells CASSQGQTQETQYF. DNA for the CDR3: TGCGCCAGCAGCCAAGGACAGACTCAAGAGACCCAGTACTTC.

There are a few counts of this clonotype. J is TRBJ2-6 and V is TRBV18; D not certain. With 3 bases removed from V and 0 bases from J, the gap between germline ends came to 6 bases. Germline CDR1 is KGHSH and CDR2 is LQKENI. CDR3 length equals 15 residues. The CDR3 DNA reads TGTGCCAGCTCACCTCAGGCCTCTGGGGCCAACGTCCTGACTTTC. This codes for CASSPQASGANVLTF. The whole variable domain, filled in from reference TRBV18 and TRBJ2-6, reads NAGVMQNPRHLVRRRGQEARLRCSPMKGHSHVYWYRQLPEEGLKFMVYLQKENIIDESGMPKERFSAEFPKEGPSILRIQQVVRGDSAAYFCASSPQASGANVLTFGAGSRLTVL.

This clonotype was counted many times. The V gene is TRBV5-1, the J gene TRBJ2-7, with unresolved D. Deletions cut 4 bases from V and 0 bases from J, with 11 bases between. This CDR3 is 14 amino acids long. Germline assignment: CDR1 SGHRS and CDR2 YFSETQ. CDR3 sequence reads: CASSHGPSSYEQYV. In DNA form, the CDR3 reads TGCGCCAGCAGCCACGGTCCCAGCTCCTACGAGCAGTACGTC.

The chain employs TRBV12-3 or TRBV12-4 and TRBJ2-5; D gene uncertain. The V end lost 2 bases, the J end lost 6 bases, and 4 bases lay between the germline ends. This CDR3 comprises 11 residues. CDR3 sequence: CASSLTKTQYF. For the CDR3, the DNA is TGTGCCAGCAGTTTAACAAAGACCCAGTACTTC.

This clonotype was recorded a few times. CDR3 in amino acids: CSAKDSLYNSPLHF. CDR3 in DNA: TGCAGTGCCAAGGACAGCTTGTATAATTCACCCCTCCACTTT. The gene calls are TRBV20-1 and TRBJ1-6; D is possibly TRBD1 (6 bases). Trimming pared 6 bases from V and 4 bases from J, leaving 13 bases between. Germline assignment: CDR1 DFQATT and CDR2 SNEGSKA (reference sequence). The CDR3 has 14 amino acids.